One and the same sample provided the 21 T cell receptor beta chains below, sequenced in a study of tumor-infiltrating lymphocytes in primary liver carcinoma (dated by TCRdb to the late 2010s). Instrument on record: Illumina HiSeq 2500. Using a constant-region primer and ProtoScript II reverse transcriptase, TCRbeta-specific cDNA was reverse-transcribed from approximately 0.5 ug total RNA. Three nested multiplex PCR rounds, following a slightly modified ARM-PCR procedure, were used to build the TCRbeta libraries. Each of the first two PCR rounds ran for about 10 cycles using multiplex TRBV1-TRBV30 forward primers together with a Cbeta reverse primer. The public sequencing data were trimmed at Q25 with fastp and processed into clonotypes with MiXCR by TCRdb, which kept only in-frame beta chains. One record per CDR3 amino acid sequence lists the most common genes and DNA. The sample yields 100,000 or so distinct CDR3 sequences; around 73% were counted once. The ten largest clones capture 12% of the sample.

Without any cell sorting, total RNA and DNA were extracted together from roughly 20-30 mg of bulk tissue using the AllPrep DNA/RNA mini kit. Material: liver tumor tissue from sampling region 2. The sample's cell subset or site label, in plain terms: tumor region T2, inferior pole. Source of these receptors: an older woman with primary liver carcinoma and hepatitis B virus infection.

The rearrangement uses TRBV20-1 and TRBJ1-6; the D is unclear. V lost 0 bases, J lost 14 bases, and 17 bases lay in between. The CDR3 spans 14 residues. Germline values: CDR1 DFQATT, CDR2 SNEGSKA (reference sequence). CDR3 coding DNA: TGCAGTGCTAGAGATCGCCCTGGCCCGTCGGCCCTCCACTTT. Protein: CSARDRPGPSALHF.

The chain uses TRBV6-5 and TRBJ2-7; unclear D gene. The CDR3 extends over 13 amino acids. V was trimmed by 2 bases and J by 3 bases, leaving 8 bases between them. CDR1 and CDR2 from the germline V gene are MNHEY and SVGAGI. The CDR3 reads CASSYAGLYEQYF. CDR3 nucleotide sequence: TGTGCCAGCAGTTACGCTGGCCTCTACGAGCAGTACTTC.

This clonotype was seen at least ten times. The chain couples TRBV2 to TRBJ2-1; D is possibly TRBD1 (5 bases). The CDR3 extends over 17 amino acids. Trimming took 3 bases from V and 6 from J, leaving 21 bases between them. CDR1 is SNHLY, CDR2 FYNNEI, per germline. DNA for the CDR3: TGTGCCAGCAGTGATTTAAAGGGGCTTCAGCTGGTCAATGAGCAGTTCTTC. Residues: CASSDLKGLQLVNEQFF.

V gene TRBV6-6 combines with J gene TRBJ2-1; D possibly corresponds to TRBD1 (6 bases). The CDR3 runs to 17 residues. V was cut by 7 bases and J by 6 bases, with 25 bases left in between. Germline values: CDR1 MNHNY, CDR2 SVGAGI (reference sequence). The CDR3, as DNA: TGTGCCAGCAACTCCGCACAGGGTCAGAGTAAGATCAATGAGCAGTTCTTC. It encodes CASNSAQGQSKINEQFF.

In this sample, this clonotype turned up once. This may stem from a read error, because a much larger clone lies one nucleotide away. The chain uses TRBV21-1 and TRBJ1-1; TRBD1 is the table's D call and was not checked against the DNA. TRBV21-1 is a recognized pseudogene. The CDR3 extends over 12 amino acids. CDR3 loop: CASSNRDTESFF. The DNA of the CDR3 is TGTGCCAGCAGCAACAGGGACACTGAATCTTTCTTT.

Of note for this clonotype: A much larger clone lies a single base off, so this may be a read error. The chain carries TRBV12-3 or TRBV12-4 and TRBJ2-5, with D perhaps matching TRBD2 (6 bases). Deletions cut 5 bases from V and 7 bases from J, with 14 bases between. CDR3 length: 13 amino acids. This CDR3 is CASSHGMGGTQYF. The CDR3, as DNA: TGTGCCAGCAGTCACGGTATGGGAGGGACCCAGTACTTC.

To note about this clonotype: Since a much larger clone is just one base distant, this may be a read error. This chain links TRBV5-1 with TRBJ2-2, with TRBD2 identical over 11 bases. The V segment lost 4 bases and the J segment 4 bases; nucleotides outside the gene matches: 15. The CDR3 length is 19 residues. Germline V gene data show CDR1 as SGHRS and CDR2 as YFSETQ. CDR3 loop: CASSPQPGIAGGRTGELFF. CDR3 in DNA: TGCGCCAGCAGCCCGCAGCCGGGAATAGCGGGAGGGCGCACCGGGGAGCTGTTTTTT.

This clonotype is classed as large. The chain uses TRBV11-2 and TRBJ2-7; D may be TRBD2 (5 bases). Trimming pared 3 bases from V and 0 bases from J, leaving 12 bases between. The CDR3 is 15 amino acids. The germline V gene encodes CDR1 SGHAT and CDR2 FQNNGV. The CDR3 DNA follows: TGTGCCAGCAGCTTTAATCGGGGAACCTCCTACGAGCAGTACTTC. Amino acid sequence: CASSFNRGTSYEQYF.

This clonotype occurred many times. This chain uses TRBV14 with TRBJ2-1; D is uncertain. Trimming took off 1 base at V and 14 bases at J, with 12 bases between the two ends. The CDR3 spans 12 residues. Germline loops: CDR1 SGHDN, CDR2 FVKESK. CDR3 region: CASSQVGGAEFF. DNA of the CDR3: TGTGCCAGCAGCCAAGTAGGCGGAGCCGAGTTCTTC.

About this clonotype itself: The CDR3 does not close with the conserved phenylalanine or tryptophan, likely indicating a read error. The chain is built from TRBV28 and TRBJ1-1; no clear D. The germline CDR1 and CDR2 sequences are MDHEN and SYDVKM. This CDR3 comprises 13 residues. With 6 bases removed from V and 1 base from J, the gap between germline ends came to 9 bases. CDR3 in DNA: TGTGCCAGCAGGAAATTCCCGAACACTGAAGCTTTCTCT. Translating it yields CASRKFPNTEAFS.

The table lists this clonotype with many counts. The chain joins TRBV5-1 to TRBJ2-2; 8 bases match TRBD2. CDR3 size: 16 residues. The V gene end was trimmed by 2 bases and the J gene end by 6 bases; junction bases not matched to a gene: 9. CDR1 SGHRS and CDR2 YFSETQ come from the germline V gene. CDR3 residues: CASSFRAGVGPGELFF. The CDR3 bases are TGCGCCAGCAGCTTTAGAGCGGGAGTCGGTCCCGGGGAGCTGTTTTTT.

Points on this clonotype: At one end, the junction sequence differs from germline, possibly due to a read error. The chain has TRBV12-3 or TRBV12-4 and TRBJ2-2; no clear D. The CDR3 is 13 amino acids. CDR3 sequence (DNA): TGTGCCAACAGTTTGGTCAACACCGGGGAGCTGTTTTTT. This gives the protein CANSLVNTGELFF.

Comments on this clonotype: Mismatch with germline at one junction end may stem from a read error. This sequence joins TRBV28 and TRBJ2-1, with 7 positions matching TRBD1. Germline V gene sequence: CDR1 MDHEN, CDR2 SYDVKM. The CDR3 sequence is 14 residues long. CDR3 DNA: TGTGTCAGCAGCACTCCCGGGACAGTTAATGAGCAGCTCTTC. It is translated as CVSSTPGTVNEQLF.

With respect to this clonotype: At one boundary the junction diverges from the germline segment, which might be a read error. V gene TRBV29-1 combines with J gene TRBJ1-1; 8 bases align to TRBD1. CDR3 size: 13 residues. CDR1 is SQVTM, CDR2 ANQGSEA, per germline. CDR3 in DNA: TGCAGCGTGCTTACAGGGGGTGACACTGAAACTTTCTTT. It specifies CSVLTGGDTETFF.

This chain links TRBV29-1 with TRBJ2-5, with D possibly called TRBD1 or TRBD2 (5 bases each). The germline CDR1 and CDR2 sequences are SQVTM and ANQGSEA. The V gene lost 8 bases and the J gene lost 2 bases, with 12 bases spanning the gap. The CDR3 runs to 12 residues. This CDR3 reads CSPGTAQETQYF. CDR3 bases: TGCAGCCCAGGGACGGCTCAAGAGACCCAGTACTTC.

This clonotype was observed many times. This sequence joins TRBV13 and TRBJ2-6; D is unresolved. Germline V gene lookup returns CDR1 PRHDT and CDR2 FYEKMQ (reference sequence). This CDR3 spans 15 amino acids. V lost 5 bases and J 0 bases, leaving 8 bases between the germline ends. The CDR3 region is CASSPQNSGANVLTF. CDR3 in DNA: TGTGCCAGCAGCCCACAGAACTCTGGGGCCAACGTCCTGACTTTC.

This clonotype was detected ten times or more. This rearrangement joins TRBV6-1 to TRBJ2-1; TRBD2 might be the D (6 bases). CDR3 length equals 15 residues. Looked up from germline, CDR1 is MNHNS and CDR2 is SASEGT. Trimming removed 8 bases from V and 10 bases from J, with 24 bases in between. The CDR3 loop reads CASDLRSGDPFEQFF. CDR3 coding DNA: TGTGCCAGCGACCTCCGATCGGGAGACCCCTTCGAGCAGTTCTTC.

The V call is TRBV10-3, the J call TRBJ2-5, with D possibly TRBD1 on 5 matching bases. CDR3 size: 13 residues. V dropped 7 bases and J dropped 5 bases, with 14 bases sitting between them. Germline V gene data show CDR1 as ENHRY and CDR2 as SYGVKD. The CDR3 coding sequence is TGTGCCATCAACAAACAGGAGTGGGAGACCCAGTACTTC. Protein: CAINKQEWETQYF.

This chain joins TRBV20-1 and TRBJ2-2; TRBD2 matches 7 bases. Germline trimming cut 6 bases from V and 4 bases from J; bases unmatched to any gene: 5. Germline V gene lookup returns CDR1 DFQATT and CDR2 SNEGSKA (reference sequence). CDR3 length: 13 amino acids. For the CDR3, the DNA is TGCAGTGCCGCACGGGAGGTCACCGGGGAGCTGTTTTTT. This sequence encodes CSAAREVTGELFF.

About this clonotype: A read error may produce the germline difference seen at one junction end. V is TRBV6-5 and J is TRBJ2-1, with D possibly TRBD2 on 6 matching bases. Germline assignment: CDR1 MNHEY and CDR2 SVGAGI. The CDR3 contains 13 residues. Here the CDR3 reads CASNYSRGSEQFF. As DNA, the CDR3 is TGTGCCAGCAATTACTCGCGGGGCAGTGAGCAGTTCTTC.

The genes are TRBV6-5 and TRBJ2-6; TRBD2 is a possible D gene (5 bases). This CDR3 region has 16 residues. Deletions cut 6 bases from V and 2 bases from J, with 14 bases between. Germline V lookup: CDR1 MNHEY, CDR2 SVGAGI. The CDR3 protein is CASRVTMEAGANVLTF. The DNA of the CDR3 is TGTGCCAGCAGGGTGACAATGGAGGCTGGGGCCAACGTCCTGACTTTC.